The present entry profiles one T cell receptor (beta chain) with its context. The antigen is unknown. CDR3 length: 15 residues. Assay used: immunoSEQ multiplex PCR; TCRdb lists only in-frame clones, some missing. The sample yields approximately 100,000 clones, roughly 93% seen once. These data are taken from a study of graft-versus-host responses after intestinal transplantation. Study-level background: Tacrolimus and steroids were given for about 3 years to all recipients after anti-thymocyte globulin induction.

Sample: unstimulated CD8+ T cells sorted from spleen or lymph node cells, taken before intestinal transplant. The sequence was obtained from a human donor who received an intestinal transplant. The genes are TRBV21-1 and TRBJ2-5; the table's D call, TRBD1, has no DNA check behind it. TRBV21-1 counts as a pseudogene. The CDR3: CASSKGQGYRETQYF. For the CDR3, the DNA is TGTGCCAGCAGCAAAGGGCAGGGTTACCGAGAGACCCAGTACTTC.